The 24 T cell receptor beta chains given below trace back to one sample, sequenced in a study of T cells in localized non-small cell lung cancer. Assay used: immunoSEQ multiplex PCR; TCRdb lists only in-frame clones, some missing. In the table there are over 40,000 clones, about 88% of which are singletons. The source was peripheral blood, collected before any cancer treatment. The origin of the receptors is a woman between 18 and 49 years old with stage III lung adenocarcinoma.

The rearrangement uses TRBV18 and TRBJ2-5; TRBD2 aligns across 11 bases. V lost 2 bases, J lost 4 bases, and 9 bases stayed unmatched. Germline loops: CDR1 KGHSH, CDR2 LQKENI. This CDR3 region has 17 residues. As DNA, the CDR3 is TGTGCCAGCTCACCAAGACTAGCGGGGACCCGAGGAGAGACCCAGTACTTC. It yields the protein CASSPRLAGTRGETQYF.

The CDR3 here is CASSQDSFGAFF. The CDR3 DNA reads TGTGCCAGCAGCCAGGACAGTTTTGGGGCTTTCTTT. The chain uses TRBV5-4 and TRBJ1-1, with D possibly TRBD1 on 6 matching bases. This CDR3 comprises 12 residues. V was trimmed by 4 bases and J by 11 bases, leaving 15 bases between them. Germline loops: CDR1 SGHNT, CDR2 YYREEE (reference sequence).

The rearrangement links TRBV29-1 to TRBJ2-2; 9 nucleotides agree with TRBD1. The V and J ends lost 4 bases and 0 bases, in that order; junction bases with no gene match: 0. The germline gives CDR1 SQVTM, CDR2 ANQGSEA. The CDR3 sequence is 14 residues long. CDR3 loop: CSVGDRANTGELFF. The CDR3 DNA follows: TGCAGCGTTGGGGACAGGGCGAACACCGGGGAGCTGTTTTTT.

This clone occurred a few times. V is TRBV13 and J is TRBJ2-7; a weak D match, TRBD1 (5 bases). Germline CDR1 reads PRHDT; CDR2 reads FYEKMQ (reference sequence). CDR3 length equals 13 residues. With 5 bases removed from V and 2 bases from J, the gap between germline ends came to 10 bases. The CDR3 reads CASSVDRTYEQYF. In DNA, the CDR3 is TGTGCCAGCAGCGTTGACAGAACCTACGAGCAGTACTTC.

The gene calls are TRBV11-3 and TRBJ2-2; unclear D gene. Trimming removed 0 bases from V and 9 bases from J, with 8 bases in between. The CDR3 consists of 13 residues. The germline CDR1 and CDR2 sequences are SGHNT and YENEEA. The CDR3 DNA is TGTGCCAGCAGCTTAGAGTCATTTAGGGAGCTGTTTTTT. It yields the protein CASSLESFRELFF. The entire variable domain, with the rest obtained from reference TRBV11-3 and TRBJ2-2, is as follows: EAGVVQSPRYKIIEKKQPVAFWCNPISGHNTLYWYLQNLGQGPELLIRYENEEAVDDSQLPKDRFSAERLKGVDSTLKIQPAELGDSAVYLCASSLESFRELFFGEGSRLTVL.

This clone appeared a single time. This chain uses TRBV5-1 with TRBJ2-2; D not certain. CDR3 length equals 15 residues. Trimming removed 0 bases from V and 4 bases from J, with 10 bases in between. Germline lookup yields CDR1 SGHRS and CDR2 YFSETQ. As DNA, the CDR3 is TGCGCCAGCAGCTTGGTGTCCCCGGGCACCGGGGAGCTGTTTTTT. Amino acids: CASSLVSPGTGELFF.

The V and J genes are TRBV5-1 and TRBJ2-3; 7 nucleotides match TRBD2. The V segment lost 3 bases and the J segment 9 bases; nucleotides outside the gene matches: 13. There are 15 residues in the CDR3. Germline values: CDR1 SGHRS, CDR2 YFSETQ. The CDR3 region has the DNA TGCGCCAGCAGCTCCGAAGGTCTAGCGGATCGAACGCAGTATTTT. It specifies CASSSEGLADRTQYF.

The chain uses TRBV6-6 and TRBJ2-7; D is tentatively TRBD1 or TRBD2 (6 bases each). Trimming cost V 0 bases and J 4 bases, with 10 bases left between them. The germline V gene encodes CDR1 MNHNY and CDR2 SVGAGI (reference sequence). The CDR3 sequence is 14 residues long. Here the CDR3 DNA reads TGTGCCAGCAGTTACTCGAGGGGGGTTTACGAGCAGTACTTC. Its translation is CASSYSRGVYEQYF.

The chain carries TRBV2 and TRBJ2-3; unclear D gene. CDR1 is SNHLY, CDR2 FYNNEI, per germline. The CDR3 runs to 11 residues. The V end lost 3 bases, the J end lost 6 bases, and 4 bases lay between the germline ends. The CDR3 reads CASSESDTQYF. The CDR3 nucleotides read TGTGCCAGCAGTGAGTCGGATACGCAGTATTTT.

The V call is TRBV7-9, the J call TRBJ1-1; D call uncertain. Germline CDR1 reads SEHNR; CDR2 reads FQNEAQ (reference sequence). The CDR3 covers 12 residues. With 2 bases removed from V and 3 bases from J, the gap between germline ends came to 4 bases. CDR3 sequence: CASSLSDTEAFF. CDR3 in DNA: TGTGCCAGCAGCTTATCTGACACTGAAGCTTTCTTT.

The chain is built from TRBV6-1 and TRBJ1-2; no clear D. This CDR3 is built from 13 residues. V was pared by 10 bases and J by 2 bases, with 14 bases between. Germline V gives CDR1 MNHNS, CDR2 SASEGT. In nucleotides, the CDR3 is TGTGCCATCGATAATAGGGTAAACTATGGCTACACCTTC. It specifies CAIDNRVNYGYTF.

The gene calls are TRBV6-1 and TRBJ1-2; a weak D match, TRBD1 (5 bases). The CDR3 runs 13 residues. Germline CDR1 reads MNHNS; CDR2 reads SASEGT. Trimming pared 2 bases from V and 5 bases from J, leaving 9 bases between. CDR3 DNA sequence: TGTGCCAGCAGTGAACAGGGAAAATATGGCTACACCTTC. Its translation: CASSEQGKYGYTF.

In its sample, this clone was seen once. This rearrangement joins TRBV11-2 to TRBJ2-7; 11 bases are shared with TRBD1. This CDR3 spans 15 amino acids. Germline trimming cut 5 bases from V and 2 bases from J; bases unmatched to any gene: 5. Germline CDR1 reads SGHAT; CDR2 reads FQNNGV. For the CDR3, the DNA is TGTGCCAGCAGCACCGGACAGGGGGCAACCTACGAGCAGTACTTC. This gives the protein CASSTGQGATYEQYF.

The V gene is TRBV7-2, the J gene TRBJ2-7; no clear D gene. V was clipped by 3 bases and J by 1 base, with 16 bases between them. The CDR3 loop spans 16 amino acids. Germline V gives CDR1 SGHTA, CDR2 FQGNSA. CDR3 loop: CASSFYLGHGSYEQYF. The DNA for the CDR3 is TGTGCCAGCAGCTTTTACCTGGGCCACGGATCCTACGAGCAGTACTTC.

The CDR3 sequence: CASSWGQGGEETQYF. DNA of the CDR3: TGCGCCAGCAGCTGGGGACAGGGCGGGGAAGAGACCCAGTACTTC. V usage is TRBV5-1 and J usage is TRBJ2-5, with 9 nucleotides matching TRBD1. The CDR3 is 15 residues long. Germline V lookup: CDR1 SGHRS, CDR2 YFSETQ. The V segment lost 3 bases and the J segment 3 bases; nucleotides outside the gene matches: 6.

This clone turned up a few times. J is TRBJ2-1 and V is TRBV4-1; 14 bases line up with TRBD2. Looked up from germline, CDR1 is MGHRA and CDR2 is YSYEKL. The CDR3 consists of 19 residues. V shed 3 bases and J 0 bases; nucleotides not matched to a gene: 7. This CDR3 reads CASSQRTSGGQSSYNEQFF. For the CDR3, the DNA is TGCGCCAGCAGCCAGAGGACTAGCGGGGGGCAAAGCTCCTACAATGAGCAGTTCTTC.

The chain employs TRBV7-6 and TRBJ1-1; D gene unclear. The CDR3 runs to 14 residues. The ends were cut back, 1 base at V and 11 bases at J, with 17 bases in the middle. Germline assignment: CDR1 SGHVS and CDR2 FNYEAQ. The chain's CDR3 is CASSLEGGGPRAFF. The DNA of the CDR3 is TGTGCCAGCAGCTTAGAGGGCGGCGGACCTCGGGCTTTCTTT.

This clone has just one count. This rearrangement joins TRBV4-2 to TRBJ2-5; D is possibly TRBD2 (6 bases). Germline values: CDR1 LGHNA, CDR2 YNFKEQ. V lost 3 bases and J lost 1, with 15 bases in between. This CDR3 is 16 amino acids long. CDR3 in amino acids: CASSQQAGSFQETQYF. The CDR3 DNA reads TGTGCCAGCAGCCAGCAGGCGGGGAGCTTCCAAGAGACCCAGTACTTC.

The chain has TRBV7-2 and TRBJ2-7, with 10 positions matching TRBD1. The CDR3 spans 14 residues. Germline values: CDR1 SGHTA, CDR2 FQGNSA. The ends lost 5 bases at V and 3 bases at J; junction bases unmatched: 4. The CDR3 sequence: CASSRGQGGYEQYF. The CDR3 coding sequence is TGTGCCAGCAGCCGCGGACAGGGGGGCTACGAGCAGTACTTC. The full variable domain, rest sourced from reference TRBV7-2 and TRBJ2-7, is GAGVSQSPSNKVTEKGKDVELRCDPISGHTALYWYRQSLGQGLEFLIYFQGNSAPDKSGLPSDRFSAERTGGSVSTLTIQRTQQEDSAVYLCASSRGQGGYEQYFGPGTRLTVT.

The chain has TRBV11-1 and TRBJ2-2; tentative D call: TRBD1 (7 bases). CDR1 SGHAT and CDR2 FQDESV come from the germline V gene (reference sequence). V lost 1 base to trimming and J lost 3 bases, with 12 bases between them. The CDR3 has 16 residues. The CDR3 here is CASSLDRGLYTGELFF. For the CDR3, the DNA is TGTGCCAGCAGCTTAGACAGGGGACTTTACACCGGGGAGCTGTTTTTT.

The chain links TRBV9 to TRBJ1-1, with D unclear. The CDR3 is 15 residues long. CDR1 SGDLS and CDR2 YYNGEE come from the germline V gene. Trimming cost V 4 bases and J 1 base, with 14 bases left between them. DNA of the CDR3: TGTGCCAGCAGCTTTTACCGGACGGGGAACACTGAAGCTTTCTTT. Translation: CASSFYRTGNTEAFF.

A single count supports this clone. CDR3 DNA: TGTGCCAGCAGTGTTCACGACACCGGGGAGCTGTTTTTT. It is translated as CASSVHDTGELFF. The chain combines TRBV2 with TRBJ2-2; no definite D call. The length of the CDR3 is 13 residues. V shed 4 bases and J shed 3 bases, with 6 bases lying between them. The germline CDR1 and CDR2 sequences are SNHLY and FYNNEI.

The rearrangement joins TRBV5-6 to TRBJ2-5; no definite D call. The V gene's germline CDR1 is SGHDT and CDR2 YYEEEE. V was clipped by 0 bases and J by 1 base, with 13 bases between them. This CDR3 region has 16 residues. DNA for the CDR3: TGTGCCAGCAGCTTGGGAACTGGTACTTTCCAAGAGACCCAGTACTTC. It specifies CASSLGTGTFQETQYF.

The V and J genes are TRBV14 and TRBJ1-6; perhaps TRBD1 as D (5 bases). The CDR3 has 16 amino acids. CDR1 and CDR2 (germline): SGHDN, FVKESK. Trimming cost V 4 bases and J 9 bases, with 19 bases left between them. Here the CDR3 reads CASSLVGGATFSPLHF. The CDR3, as DNA: TGTGCCAGCAGCCTAGTCGGAGGGGCGACCTTTTCACCCCTCCACTTT. Looking up the rest from reference TRBV14 and TRBJ1-6 gives the full variable domain: EAGVTQFPSHSVIEKGQTVTLRCDPISGHDNLYWYRRVMGKEIKFLLHFVKESKQDESGMPNNRFLAERTGGTYSTLKVQPAELEDSGVYFCASSLVGGATFSPLHFGNGTRLTVT.